The 23 T cell receptor beta chains below were found in one sample sequenced in a study of Ad26.COV2.S vaccination and SARS-CoV-2 variants. Treatment denoted: 15 to 20 received Ad26.COV2.S at low or high dose, single or two shots; 5 received placebo; per-sample allocation not given. Sampling was performed 63 days after the first vaccine or placebo injection. TCRdb's table, derived via immunoSEQ multiplex PCR, lists solely in-frame clones and lacks some. The sample lists around 450,000 clones; 85% to 90% were seen once. The sequencing here drew on peripheral blood, taken in a trial of Ad26.COV2.S vaccine versus placebo. These receptors were collected from a person between 18 and 60 years old who received the Ad26.COV2.S COVID-19 vaccine or a placebo.

The J gene is TRBJ1-1, the V gene TRBV5-5, with a possible D match to TRBD1 (5 bases). Germline lookup yields CDR1 SGHKS and CDR2 YYEKEE (reference sequence). V lost 2 bases to trimming and J lost 6 bases, with 11 bases between them. The CDR3 totals 13 residues. CDR3 sequence reads: CASSFLGTAEAFF. CDR3 in DNA: TGTGCCAGCAGCTTCCTCGGGACGGCTGAAGCTTTCTTT.

Comment on this clone: Mismatch with germline at one junction end may stem from a read error. V gene TRBV5-1 combines with J gene TRBJ2-2, with 7 bases lining up with TRBD2. Germline CDR1 is SGHRS and CDR2 is YFSETQ. The CDR3 length is 14 residues. CDR3 sequence (DNA): TGCGCCAGCAGTTTGGGAGGGCCTTCCGGGGAGCTGTTTTTT. Translated: CASSLGGPSGELFF.

The CDR3 DNA is TGTGCCAGCTCACCATACAGCAATCAGCCCCAGCATTTT. Residues: CASSPYSNQPQHF. The chain employs TRBV18 and TRBJ1-5; D is uncertain. The V and J ends lost 2 bases and 1 base respectively, with 3 bases between them. The CDR3 has 13 residues. The germline V gene encodes CDR1 KGHSH and CDR2 LQKENI. The full variable domain, completed using reference TRBV18 and TRBJ1-5, is NAGVMQNPRHLVRRRGQEARLRCSPMKGHSHVYWYRQLPEEGLKFMVYLQKENIIDESGMPKERFSAEFPKEGPSILRIQQVVRGDSAAYFCASSPYSNQPQHFGDGTRLSIL.

This sequence joins TRBV24-1 and TRBJ2-3; D perhaps matches TRBD2 (6 bases). Germline V gives CDR1 KGHDR, CDR2 SFDVKD. V was cut by 1 base and J by 4 bases, with 11 bases left in between. CDR3 length: 15 residues. CDR3 protein: CATSDFRERPDTQYF. DNA of the CDR3: TGTGCCACCAGTGATTTTCGGGAGCGGCCAGATACGCAGTATTTT.

The rearrangement joins TRBV4-1 to TRBJ1-2; D may be TRBD1 (5 bases). The germline gives CDR1 MGHRA, CDR2 YSYEKL. This CDR3 contains 16 residues. Between the trimmed V and J ends, which lost 1 base and 2 bases, there was a span of 14 bases. The CDR3 sequence is CASSQGGNRRNYGYTF. DNA of the CDR3: TGCGCCAGCAGCCAAGGAGGGAACAGGCGCAACTATGGCTACACCTTC.

The chain uses TRBV3-1 (or the pseudogene TRBV3-2) and TRBJ1-1, with TRBD1 matching over 12 bases. With 2 bases clipped from V and 4 bases from J, the junction kept 11 bases outside the gene matches. The CDR3 has 18 amino acids. The germline V gene has CDR1 LGHDT and CDR2 YNNKEL (reference sequence). CDR3 in DNA: TGTGCCAGCAGCCAAACCTTGCGGGACAGGGGGCCTCTCACTGAAGCTTTCTTT. Amino acid sequence: CASSQTLRDRGPLTEAFF.

The rearrangement uses TRBV5-1 and TRBJ1-4; D is uncertain. The V and J ends lost 7 bases and 5 bases respectively, with 9 bases between them. Germline V gene lookup returns CDR1 SGHRS and CDR2 YFSETQ. The CDR3 covers 12 residues. The CDR3 loop reads CASAAENEKLFF. The CDR3, as DNA: TGCGCCAGCGCGGCAGAAAATGAAAAACTGTTTTTT.

The chain uses TRBV29-1 and TRBJ2-2, with D unresolved. The ends were cut back, 6 bases at V and 3 bases at J, with 8 bases in the middle. Germline values: CDR1 SQVTM, CDR2 ANQGSEA. The CDR3 is 12 residues long. CDR3 DNA sequence: TGCAGCGTGGGATTTTACACCGGGGAGCTGTTTTTT. As protein: CSVGFYTGELFF.

This sequence joins TRBV7-2 and TRBJ1-2; D unclear. The CDR3 totals 13 residues. CDR1 SGHTA and CDR2 FQGNSA come from the germline V gene. Trimming shortened V by 0 bases and J by 7 bases, and 9 bases separated the two germline ends. The CDR3 region is CASSLAQVAGYTF. The DNA of the CDR3 is TGTGCCAGCAGCTTAGCCCAGGTCGCTGGCTACACCTTC.

In its sample, this clone was seen once. The gene calls are TRBV6-6 and TRBJ1-2, with D possibly being TRBD1 (6 bases). V was cut by 10 bases and J by 8 bases, with 20 bases left in between. The CDR3 is 13 amino acids. Per the germline V gene, CDR1 is MNHNY and CDR2 is SVGAGI (reference sequence). The CDR3 is CANSGGLLRGYTF. The CDR3 coding sequence is TGTGCCAACAGCGGGGGCCTGCTGAGAGGCTACACCTTC.

The chain couples TRBV19 to TRBJ1-2; a weak D match, TRBD1 (5 bases). Trimming cost V 11 bases and J 10 bases, with 20 bases left between them. CDR1 is LNHDA and CDR2 is SQIVND in the germline V gene (reference sequence). The CDR3 sequence is 12 residues long. The chain's CDR3 is CAATQGFLVYTF. The DNA for the CDR3 is TGTGCCGCGACGCAGGGTTTTTTAGTCTACACCTTC.

This clone came up once. V is TRBV7-6 and J is TRBJ2-7; D gene ambiguous. V was trimmed by 5 bases and J by 0 bases, leaving 11 bases between them. The germline V gene has CDR1 SGHVS and CDR2 FNYEAQ. CDR3 size: 14 residues. DNA for the CDR3: TGTGCCAGCAGCGTACGATACTCCTCCTACGAGCAGTACTTC. This translates into CASSVRYSSYEQYF.

J is TRBJ2-3 and V is TRBV27; 11 bases fit TRBD1. Germline trimming cut 8 bases from V and 4 bases from J; bases unmatched to any gene: 11. The CDR3 has 16 residues. Germline CDR1 reads MNHEY; CDR2 reads SMNVEV (reference sequence). The CDR3 nucleotides are TGTGCCAGCGGACAGGGGGCTGGATACGGCGCAGATACGCAGTATTTT. This codes for CASGQGAGYGADTQYF.

The chain is built from TRBV13 and TRBJ2-2; 9 bases fit TRBD2. The ends lost 0 bases at V and 2 bases at J; junction bases unmatched: 7. CDR1 PRHDT and CDR2 FYEKMQ come from the germline V gene (reference sequence). CDR3 length: 18 amino acids. The CDR3 protein is CASSLGHPRGGNTGELFF. CDR3 coding DNA: TGTGCCAGCAGCTTAGGCCATCCGCGGGGGGGCAACACCGGGGAGCTGTTTTTT.

The V gene is TRBV5-1, the J gene TRBJ2-3, with D tentatively TRBD1 or TRBD2 (5 bases each). V was trimmed by 0 bases and J by 2 bases, leaving 10 bases between them. The germline V gene encodes CDR1 SGHRS and CDR2 YFSETQ. The CDR3 is made up of 15 amino acids. The DNA for the CDR3 is TGCGCCAGCAGCTTGGATCCGGGGACCACAGATACGCAGTATTTT. Its protein product is CASSLDPGTTDTQYF.

This CDR3 reads CASAPKVGAVYGYTF. CDR3 in DNA: TGTGCCAGCGCTCCCAAGGTGGGGGCCGTCTATGGCTACACCTTC. V and J are TRBV11-2 and TRBJ1-2; D might be TRBD1 (6 bases). Trimming removed 8 bases from V and 4 bases from J, with 20 bases in between. Germline V gene lookup returns CDR1 SGHAT and CDR2 FQNNGV. The CDR3 is made up of 15 amino acids.

The V gene is TRBV5-1, the J gene TRBJ1-4, with TRBD1 identical over 8 bases. V lost 3 bases and J lost 10; bases outside the gene matches: 11. The CDR3 totals 15 residues. The germline V gene encodes CDR1 SGHRS and CDR2 YFSETQ. CDR3 DNA: TGCGCCAGCAGCTCGGACAGGGCTACGCCGGGAAAACTGTTTTTT. It translates to CASSSDRATPGKLFF.

This clone showed up just a few times. The CDR3 coding sequence is TGTGCCAGCAGTTTCCGTTCGGGGGGCAATCAGCCCCAGCATTTT. Translating gives CASSFRSGGNQPQHF. The chain has TRBV28 and TRBJ1-5; a possible D gene is TRBD1 (5 bases). This CDR3 has 15 residues. In germline, CDR1 is MDHEN, CDR2 SYDVKM. V was cut by 3 bases and J by 2 bases, with 11 bases left in between. The whole variable domain, remainder taken from reference TRBV28 and TRBJ1-5, is DVKVTQSSRYLVKRTGEKVFLECVQDMDHENMFWYRQDPGLGLRLIYFSYDVKMKEKGDIPEGYSVSREKKERFSLILESASTNQTSMYLCASSFRSGGNQPQHFGDGTRLSIL.

The V gene is TRBV10-3, the J gene TRBJ1-3; the match to TRBD1 covers 7 bases. Germline CDR1 and CDR2: ENHRY and SYGVKD. The CDR3 runs 14 residues. Germline trimming cut 4 bases from V and 6 bases from J; bases unmatched to any gene: 6. Written as DNA, the CDR3 is TGTGCCATCAGTGTAAGACAGGGCGAAAACACCATATATTTT. Its translation is CAISVRQGENTIYF.

V and J are TRBV5-6 and TRBJ1-4, with a weak D call TRBD1 (6 bases). CDR1 and CDR2 from the germline V gene are SGHDT and YYEEEE. V was trimmed by 1 base and J by 0 bases, leaving 7 bases between them. The CDR3 has 15 residues. The CDR3 reads CASSLWGPTNEKLFF. Here the CDR3 DNA reads TGTGCCAGCAGCTTGTGGGGGCCAACTAATGAAAAACTGTTTTTT.

The chain employs TRBV7-6 and TRBJ1-5; D is unresolved. Between the trimmed V and J ends, which lost 1 base and 2 bases, there was a span of 3 bases. The germline V gene has CDR1 SGHVS and CDR2 FNYEAQ. This CDR3 comprises 13 residues. CDR3 region: CASSLVGNQPQHF. The CDR3 DNA is TGTGCCAGCAGCTTAGTGGGCAATCAGCCCCAGCATTTT.

The rearrangement uses TRBV18 and TRBJ1-4, with unresolved D. The CDR3 runs to 14 residues. Germline V lookup: CDR1 KGHSH, CDR2 LQKENI. V lost 6 bases, J lost 5 bases, and 13 bases lay in between. The DNA of the CDR3 is TGTGCCAGCTCGCGGCTTGGGCAGAATGAAAAACTGTTTTTT. This gives the protein CASSRLGQNEKLFF.

This clone was observed a single time. This chain uses TRBV7-6 with TRBJ2-2; D is perhaps TRBD1 (6 bases). This CDR3 contains 13 residues. The V and J ends lost 6 bases and 7 bases respectively, with 12 bases between them. Germline CDR1 and CDR2: SGHVS and FNYEAQ. The DNA for the CDR3 is TGTGCCAGCAGGGACGCACAGGGCGGGGAGCTGTTTTTT. Translated, it gives CASRDAQGGELFF.